The 15 T cell receptor beta chains below all came from one sample that was sequenced in a study of response to subunit inactivated influenza vaccine. One entry per CDR3 protein results from TCRdb running MiXCR on the RT-PCR reads. The table records fewer than 800,000 distinct CDR3 sequences, about 15% of them present only once. Sequenced here: PBMCs from blood, sampled less than 13 days after vaccination. The receptors come from a man aged 50 to 60 who received an inactivated influenza vaccine.

This rearrangement joins TRBV18 to TRBJ1-5; 10 bases agree with TRBD1. After removal of 5 bases from V and 1 base from J, the junction contained 8 bases not matched to a gene. The CDR3 is made up of 17 amino acids. Per germline, CDR1 KGHSH and CDR2 LQKENI. CDR3 residues: CASSRQRTGGSNQPQHF. CDR3 in DNA: TGTGCCAGCTCAAGGCAGCGGACAGGGGGAAGCAATCAGCCCCAGCATTTT.

This clonotype was detected only a few times. The rearrangement links TRBV29-1 to TRBJ2-5; 7 bases are a match to TRBD2. CDR3 length equals 13 residues. With 7 bases clipped from V and 4 bases from J, the junction kept 9 bases outside the gene matches. CDR1 SQVTM and CDR2 ANQGSEA come from the germline V gene. The CDR3 is CSARWGGGETQYF. The CDR3 DNA is TGCAGCGCCCGCTGGGGGGGAGGAGAGACCCAGTACTTC.

This clonotype appeared many times. The chain joins TRBV28 to TRBJ2-3; either TRBD1 or TRBD2 may supply D (6 bases each). CDR1 MDHEN and CDR2 SYDVKM come from the germline V gene. The V gene lost 4 bases and the J gene lost 2 bases, with 7 bases spanning the gap. This CDR3 comprises 13 residues. CDR3 loop: CASSSGATDTQYF. The DNA of the CDR3 is TGTGCCAGCAGTTCGGGGGCCACAGATACGCAGTATTTT.

This clonotype was recorded a few times. The rearrangement links TRBV6-1 to TRBJ1-1; a possible D gene is TRBD1 (6 bases). The V and J ends lost 5 bases and 5 bases respectively, with 12 bases between them. The CDR3 is 13 amino acids. Germline loops: CDR1 MNHNS, CDR2 SASEGT. This CDR3 reads CASSPYQGTEAFF. The CDR3, as DNA: TGTGCCAGCAGTCCCTACCAGGGGACTGAAGCTTTCTTT.

This clonotype was seen a handful of times. Here the CDR3 reads CSASSGLYEQYF. The CDR3 bases are TGCAGTGCTAGTTCGGGGCTCTACGAGCAGTACTTC. The chain links TRBV20-1 to TRBJ2-7, with D perhaps TRBD1 or TRBD2 (5 bases each). V lost 3 bases and J lost 3, with 9 bases in between. Germline CDR1 and CDR2: DFQATT and SNEGSKA (reference sequence). The CDR3 contains 12 residues.

This clonotype was observed a few times. This chain joins TRBV18 and TRBJ1-2, with 7 bases aligning to TRBD1. Germline CDR1 reads KGHSH; CDR2 reads LQKENI. V gave up 5 bases and J gave up 7 bases; unmatched junction bases: 10. The CDR3 covers 14 residues. The DNA of the CDR3 is TGTGCCAGCTCAGCGTCAGGGGGTCGAGGTGGCTACACCTTC. Protein: CASSASGGRGGYTF.

The chain is built from TRBV6-6 and TRBJ1-5; D perhaps matches TRBD1 (5 bases). V was pared by 8 bases and J by 9 bases, with 14 bases between. Looked up from germline, CDR1 is MNHNY and CDR2 is SVGAGI (reference sequence). The CDR3 runs to 12 residues. CDR3 sequence: CASDPGGWPQHF. Here the CDR3 DNA reads TGTGCCAGCGACCCGGGGGGGTGGCCCCAGCATTTT.

V is TRBV5-1 and J is TRBJ2-3; 7 nucleotides align to TRBD1. Per the germline V gene, CDR1 is SGHRS and CDR2 is YFSETQ. The junction had 5 bases not matched to a gene; V was cut back by 7 bases and J by 0 bases. The CDR3 extends over 14 amino acids. CDR3 DNA: TGCGCCAGCCGAACGGGACAGAGCACAGATACGCAGTATTTT. The encoded protein is CASRTGQSTDTQYF.

This clonotype was seen more than once but under ten times. V usage is TRBV6-5 and J usage is TRBJ1-1; D ambiguous. The CDR3 sequence is 13 residues long. The V end was cut by 0 bases, the J end by 2 bases, with 4 bases between. Per the germline V gene, CDR1 is MNHEY and CDR2 is SVGAGI. CDR3 amino acids: CASSYSANTEAFF. Written as DNA, the CDR3 is TGTGCCAGCAGTTACTCCGCCAACACTGAAGCTTTCTTT.

This clonotype has just a few counts. J is TRBJ2-7 and V is TRBV20-1; D may be TRBD1 (5 bases). V was cut by 3 bases and J by 0 bases, with 12 bases left in between. CDR1 is DFQATT, CDR2 SNEGSKA, per germline (reference sequence). The CDR3 loop spans 14 amino acids. As DNA, the CDR3 is TGCAGTGCTAGCGTCAGGACAAGCTCCTACGAGCAGTACTTC. Protein: CSASVRTSSYEQYF.

This clonotype was found a few times. The chain employs TRBV6-5 and TRBJ1-2, with 7 bases that match TRBD1. Germline values: CDR1 MNHEY, CDR2 SVGAGI. The CDR3 is 15 residues long. The junction had 7 bases not matched to a gene; V was cut back by 2 bases and J by 4 bases. The CDR3 region has the DNA TGTGCCAGCAGTTACCCCACCGGGACAGCCTATGGCTACACCTTC. Translation gives CASSYPTGTAYGYTF.

The genes are TRBV10-3 and TRBJ2-7, with D unresolved. The germline CDR1 and CDR2 sequences are ENHRY and SYGVKD. This CDR3 spans 11 amino acids. Between the trimmed V and J ends, which lost 3 bases and 3 bases, there was a span of 3 bases. The CDR3 reads CAISDLYEQYF. As DNA, the CDR3 is TGTGCCATCAGTGACCTCTACGAGCAGTACTTC.

This clonotype has a handful of counts. This sequence joins TRBV6-1 and TRBJ1-4; D is uncertain. Germline CDR1 reads MNHNS; CDR2 reads SASEGT. This CDR3 region has 13 residues. Trimming stripped 4 bases from V and 4 bases from J, with 7 bases between. The CDR3: CASSAGINEKLFF. CDR3 nucleotides: TGTGCCAGCAGTGCGGGAATTAATGAAAAACTGTTTTTT.

In the case of this clonotype: A much more abundant neighbour one base away suggests this may be a read error. This chain links TRBV7-9 with TRBJ2-7; 7 bases map to TRBD2. Germline CDR1 SEHNR, CDR2 FQNEAQ (reference sequence). J gave up 6 bases and V 4 bases, and 3 bases lay outside the gene matches. The CDR3 extends over 12 amino acids. Here the CDR3 DNA reads TGTGCCAGCAGCTCGCCGGGGGGCGAGCAGTACTTC. The encoded protein is CASSSPGGEQYF.

The genes are TRBV18 and TRBJ2-7; 8 bases align to TRBD1. Germline CDR1 KGHSH, CDR2 LQKENI. The CDR3 runs to 15 residues. Trimming cost V 3 bases and J 3 bases; bases outside gene matches: 7. For the CDR3, the DNA is TGTGCCAGCTCACCCAGCCGGGACAGGAGCTACGAGCAGTACTTC. Its translation: CASSPSRDRSYEQYF.